This note documents a single T cell receptor (beta chain) sequence. The data originate from a study of shared clonotypes between healthy human individuals. CD45RO negativity and positive selection for CCR7 defined naive CD8 cells, a population that excluded terminally differentiated effector memory CD45RA+ cells. The donors were adults (healthy and HIV-negative) with no recent acute infections or vaccinations. The method was immunoSEQ multiplex PCR; TCRdb's version includes in-frame clones alone and lacks a portion of them. The repertoire includes about 2 million clones, 85% to 95% of them detected once, and around 1% sits in the top ten. The germline gives CDR1 SGHTS, CDR2 YDEGEE. Trimming shortened V by 4 bases and J by 4 bases, and 11 bases separated the two germline ends. The CDR3 is made up of 13 amino acids.

The chain combines TRBV5-8 with TRBJ1-2; unclear D gene. This sequence originates from a man aged 18 to 29 in good health. The sequenced material came from naive CD8+ T cells sorted from blood. CDR3 residues: CASSERPLYGYTF. The CDR3 DNA sequence: TGTGCCAGCAGCGAGAGACCGCTCTATGGCTACACCTTC.